Listed below are T cell receptor beta chains from one sample, sequenced in a study of T cells in Graves' hyperthyroidism and ophthalmopathy. From the multiplex PCR reads, TCRdb called clonotypes with MiXCR, one entry per CDR3 protein. The repertoire holds 550,000 to 700,000 distinct CDR3 sequences, more than 45% seen once, with 15% to 20% in the top ten. The sequenced sample was peripheral blood or thyroid tissue (not recorded which). The receptors derive from an adult woman with Graves' disease, either hyperthyroidism or ophthalmopathy (not recorded which). The CDR3 runs from the conserved cysteine through the conserved F or W. D genes are given only for firm matches. Only part of the rows carry a size: once, few, many, or a class if the clone is expanded.

DNA: TGTGCCTGGAGTATTAAGGGGAATCAGCCCCAGCATTTT
CDR3: CAWSIKGNQPQHF
J: TRBJ1-5
V: TRBV30
size: .
D: .

DNA: TGTGCCAGCAGCCCAATCCAGACAGGGTTGAACACTGAAGCTTTCTTT
CDR3: CASSPIQTGLNTEAFF
J: TRBJ1-1
V: TRBV7-6
size: many
D: TRBD1

DNA: TGCGCCAGCAGCCCCACGGGACGGATGAACTATGGCTACACCTTC
CDR3: CASSPTGRMNYGYTF
J: TRBJ1-2
V: TRBV5-1
size: .
D: .

DNA: TGTGCCACGGCGGAGGGGGCTGAAGCTTTCTTT
CDR3: CATAEGAEAFF
J: TRBJ1-1
V: TRBV6-6
size: .
D: .

DNA: TGTGCCAGCGGGGTCGGAGAGACCCAGTACTTC
CDR3: CASGVGETQYF
J: TRBJ2-5
V: TRBV7-3
size: many
D: .

DNA: TGTGCCATCAGTGAGGTAGCCCAAGAGACCCAGTACTTC
CDR3: CAISEVAQETQYF
J: TRBJ2-5
V: TRBV10-3
size: few
D: .

DNA: TGCAGTGCTCCCTCGGGGGGGACAGGGTTCTCCTATAATTCACCCCTCCACTTT
CDR3: CSAPSGGTGFSYNSPLHF
J: TRBJ1-6
V: TRBV20-1
size: .
D: TRBD1

DNA: TGTGCCAGCAGCCCAAGCCCGGTCAGTGGCTACACCTTC
CDR3: CASSPSPVSGYTF
J: TRBJ1-2
V: TRBV6-5
size: many
D: .

DNA: TGTGCCAGCAGTTGGCCGGACAGCGAGCAGTACTTC
CDR3: CASSWPDSEQYF
J: TRBJ2-7
V: TRBV12-3/TRBV12-4
size: .
D: .

DNA: TGTGCCAGCAGAGCGGGAGAATTTGAGACCCAGTACTTC
CDR3: CASRAGEFETQYF
J: TRBJ2-5
V: TRBV12-3/TRBV12-4
size: .
D: TRBD2

DNA: TGTGCCAGCAGCTCGGAGGGTGGTGAGCAGTTCTTC
CDR3: CASSSEGGEQFF
J: TRBJ2-1
V: TRBV7-9
size: few
D: .

DNA: TGCAGCGTGCGTCGAGGGGGAGTGAACAATGAGCAGTTCTTC
CDR3: CSVRRGGVNNEQFF
J: TRBJ2-1
V: TRBV29-1
size: .
D: .

DNA: TGTGCCAGCGGACTAGCGCCTTCAGATACGCAGTATTTT
CDR3: CASGLAPSDTQYF
J: TRBJ2-3
V: TRBV6-1
size: once
D: TRBD2

DNA: TGTGCCAGCAGTCCGACAGGGGCAGATGGCTACACCTTC
CDR3: CASSPTGADGYTF
J: TRBJ1-2
V: TRBV2
size: .
D: TRBD1

DNA: TGTGCCACTGGACAGGGTTCGCCCGGGGAGCTGTTTTTT
CDR3: CATGQGSPGELFF
J: TRBJ2-2
V: TRBV24-1
size: .
D: TRBD1

DNA: TGTGCCAGCAGCTGGACTAGCGGGAGTTCGAACACCGGGGAGCTGTTTTTT
CDR3: CASSWTSGSSNTGELFF
J: TRBJ2-2
V: TRBV7-9
size: .
D: TRBD2

DNA: TGTGCCAGCAGTGATGGTTGGGGGGCGTCGTCTGAGCCGTTTTTT
CDR3: CASSDGWGASSEPFF
J: TRBJ2-2
V: TRBV2
size: .
D: .

DNA: TGCAGTGCTGACGGCAGCCAAGAGACCCGGTACTTC
CDR3: CSADGSQETRYF
J: TRBJ2-5
V: TRBV20-1
size: once
D: .

DNA: TGCAGCGCTCGACTAGCGGGAGAGACCTACAATGAGCAGTTCTTC
CDR3: CSARLAGETYNEQFF
J: TRBJ2-1
V: TRBV29-1
size: .
D: TRBD2

DNA: TGTGCTAGTGGCCCAGCCCTAGATACGCAGTATTTT
CDR3: CASGPALDTQYF
J: TRBJ2-3
V: TRBV12-5
size: .
D: .

DNA: TGTGCCAGCAGTGGTGGGGGATCAGACACTGGAAGCTATGAAGCTTTCTTT
CDR3: CASSGGGSDTGSYEAFF
J: TRBJ1-1
V: TRBV2
size: .
D: .

DNA: TGTGCCAGCAGCTTGGGTACGGGGGTAAAACAAGAGACCCAGTACTTC
CDR3: CASSLGTGVKQETQYF
J: TRBJ2-5
V: TRBV12-3/TRBV12-4
size: .
D: .

DNA: TGTGCCAGCGGAAAGACCGGGCCGAGTGGGTCACCCCTCCACTTT
CDR3: CASGKTGPSGSPLHF
J: TRBJ1-6
V: TRBV2
size: .
D: .